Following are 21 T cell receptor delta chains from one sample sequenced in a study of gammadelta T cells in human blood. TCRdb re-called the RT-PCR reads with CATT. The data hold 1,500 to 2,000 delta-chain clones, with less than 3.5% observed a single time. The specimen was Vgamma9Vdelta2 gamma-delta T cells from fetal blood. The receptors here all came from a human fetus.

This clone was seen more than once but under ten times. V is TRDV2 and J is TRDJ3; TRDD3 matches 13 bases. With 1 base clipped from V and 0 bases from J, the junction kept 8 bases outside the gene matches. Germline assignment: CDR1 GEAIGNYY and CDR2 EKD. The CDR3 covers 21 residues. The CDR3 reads CACDTIRLGDTGSWDTRQMFF. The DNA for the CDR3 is TGTGCCTGTGACACTATTCGACTGGGGGATACGGGCTCCTGGGACACCCGACAGATGTTTTTC.

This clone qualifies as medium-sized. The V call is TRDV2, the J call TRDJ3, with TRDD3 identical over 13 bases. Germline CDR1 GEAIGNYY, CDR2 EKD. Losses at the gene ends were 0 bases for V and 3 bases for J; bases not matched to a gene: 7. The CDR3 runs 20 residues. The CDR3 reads CACDTVLGDTRGWDTRQMFF. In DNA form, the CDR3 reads TGTGCCTGTGACACCGTACTGGGGGATACGCGTGGCTGGGACACCCGACAGATGTTTTTC.

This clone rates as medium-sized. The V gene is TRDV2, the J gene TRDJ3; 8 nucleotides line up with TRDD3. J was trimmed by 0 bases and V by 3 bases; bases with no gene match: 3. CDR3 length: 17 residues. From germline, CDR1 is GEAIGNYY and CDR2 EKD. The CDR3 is CACDGIRGSWDTRQMFF. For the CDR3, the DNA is TGTGCCTGTGACGGGATACGCGGCTCCTGGGACACCCGACAGATGTTTTTC.

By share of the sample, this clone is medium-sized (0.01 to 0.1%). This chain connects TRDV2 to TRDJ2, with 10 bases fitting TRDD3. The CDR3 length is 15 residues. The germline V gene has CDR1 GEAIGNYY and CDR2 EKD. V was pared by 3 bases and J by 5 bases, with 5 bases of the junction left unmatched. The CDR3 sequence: CACDGLWGITAQLFF. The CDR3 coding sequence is TGTGCCTGTGACGGTCTCTGGGGGATAACAGCACAACTCTTCTTT.

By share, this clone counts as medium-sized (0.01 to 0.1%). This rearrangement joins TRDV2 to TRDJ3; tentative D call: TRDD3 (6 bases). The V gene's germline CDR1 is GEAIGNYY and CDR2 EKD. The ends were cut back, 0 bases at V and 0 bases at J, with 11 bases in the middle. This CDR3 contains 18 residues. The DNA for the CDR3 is TGTGCCTGTGACACCGGGGATGGGATCTCCTGGGACACCCGACAGATGTTTTTC. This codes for CACDTGDGISWDTRQMFF.

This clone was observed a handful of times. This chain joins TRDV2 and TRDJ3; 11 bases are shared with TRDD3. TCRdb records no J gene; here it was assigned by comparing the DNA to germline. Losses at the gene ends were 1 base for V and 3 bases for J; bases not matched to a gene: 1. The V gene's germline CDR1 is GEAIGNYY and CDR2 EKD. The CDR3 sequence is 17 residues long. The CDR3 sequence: CACDTGGYGWDTRQMFF. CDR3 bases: TGTGCCTGTGACACTGGGGGATACGGCTGGGACACCCGACAGATGTTTTTC.

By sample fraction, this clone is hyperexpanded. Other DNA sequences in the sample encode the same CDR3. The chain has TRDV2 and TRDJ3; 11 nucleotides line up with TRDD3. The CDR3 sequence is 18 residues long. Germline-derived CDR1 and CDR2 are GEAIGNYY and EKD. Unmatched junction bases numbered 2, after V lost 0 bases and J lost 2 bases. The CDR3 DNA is TGTGCCTGTGACACCGTACTGGGGGATACCTGGGACACCCGACAGATGTTTTTC. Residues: CACDTVLGDTWDTRQMFF.

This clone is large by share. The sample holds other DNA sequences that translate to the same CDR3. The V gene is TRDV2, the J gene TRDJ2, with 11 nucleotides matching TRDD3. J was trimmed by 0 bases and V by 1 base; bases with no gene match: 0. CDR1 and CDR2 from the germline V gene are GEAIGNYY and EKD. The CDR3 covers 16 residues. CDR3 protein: CACDTLGDTLTAQLFF. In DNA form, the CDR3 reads TGTGCCTGTGACACACTGGGGGATACTTTGACAGCACAACTCTTCTTT.

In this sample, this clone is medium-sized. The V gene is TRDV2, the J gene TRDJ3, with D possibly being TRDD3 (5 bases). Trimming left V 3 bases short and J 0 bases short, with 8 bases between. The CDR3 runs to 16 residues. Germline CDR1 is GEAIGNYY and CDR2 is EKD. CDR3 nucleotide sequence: TGTGCCTGTGACTACTGGAGCTCCTGGGACACCCGACAGATGTTTTTC. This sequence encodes CACDYWSSWDTRQMFF.

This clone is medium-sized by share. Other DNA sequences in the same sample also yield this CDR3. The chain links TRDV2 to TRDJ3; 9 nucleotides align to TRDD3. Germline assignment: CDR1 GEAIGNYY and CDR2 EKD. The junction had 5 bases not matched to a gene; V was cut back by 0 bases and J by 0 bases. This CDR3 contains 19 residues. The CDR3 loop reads CACDTVLGDLSWDTRQMFF. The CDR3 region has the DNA TGTGCCTGTGACACCGTACTGGGGGACCTCTCCTGGGACACCCGACAGATGTTTTTC.

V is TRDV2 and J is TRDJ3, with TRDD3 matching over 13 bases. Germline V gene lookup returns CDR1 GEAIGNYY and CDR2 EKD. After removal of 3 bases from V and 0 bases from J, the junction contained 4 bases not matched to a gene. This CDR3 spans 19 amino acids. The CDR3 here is CACDSLGDTDSWDTRQMFF. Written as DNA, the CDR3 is TGTGCCTGTGACTCACTGGGGGATACGGACTCCTGGGACACCCGACAGATGTTTTTC.

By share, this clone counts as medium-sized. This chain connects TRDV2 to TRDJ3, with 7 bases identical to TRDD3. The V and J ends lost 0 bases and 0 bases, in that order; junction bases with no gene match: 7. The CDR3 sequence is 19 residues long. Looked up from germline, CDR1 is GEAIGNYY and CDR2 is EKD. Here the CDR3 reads CACDTGGFLGSWDTRQMFF. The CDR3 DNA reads TGTGCCTGTGACACCGGGGGATTCCTTGGCTCCTGGGACACCCGACAGATGTTTTTC.

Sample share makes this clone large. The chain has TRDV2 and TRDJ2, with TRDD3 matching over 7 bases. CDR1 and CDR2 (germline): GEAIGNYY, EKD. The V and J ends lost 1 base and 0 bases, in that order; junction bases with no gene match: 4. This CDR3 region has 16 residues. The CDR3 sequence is CACDTGILALTAQLFF. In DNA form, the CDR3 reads TGTGCCTGTGACACGGGGATATTAGCTTTGACAGCACAACTCTTCTTT.

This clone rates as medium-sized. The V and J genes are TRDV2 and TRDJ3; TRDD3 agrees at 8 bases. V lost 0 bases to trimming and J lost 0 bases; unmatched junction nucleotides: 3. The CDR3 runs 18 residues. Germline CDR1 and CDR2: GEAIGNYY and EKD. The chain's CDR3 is CACDTVLGGSWDTRQMFF. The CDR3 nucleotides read TGTGCCTGTGACACCGTACTGGGGGGCTCCTGGGACACCCGACAGATGTTTTTC.

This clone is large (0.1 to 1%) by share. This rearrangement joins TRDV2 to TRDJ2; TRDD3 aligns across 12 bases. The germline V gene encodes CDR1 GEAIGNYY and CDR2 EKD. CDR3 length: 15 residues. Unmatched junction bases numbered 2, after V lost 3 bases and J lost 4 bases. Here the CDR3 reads CACDVLGDTTAQLFF. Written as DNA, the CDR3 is TGTGCCTGTGACGTACTGGGGGATACGACAGCACAACTCTTCTTT.

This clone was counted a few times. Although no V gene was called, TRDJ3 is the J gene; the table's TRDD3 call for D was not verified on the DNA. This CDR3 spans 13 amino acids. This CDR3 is CAGGYWDTRQMFF. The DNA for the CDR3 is TGTGCTGGGGGATACTGGGACACCCGACAGATGTTTTTC.

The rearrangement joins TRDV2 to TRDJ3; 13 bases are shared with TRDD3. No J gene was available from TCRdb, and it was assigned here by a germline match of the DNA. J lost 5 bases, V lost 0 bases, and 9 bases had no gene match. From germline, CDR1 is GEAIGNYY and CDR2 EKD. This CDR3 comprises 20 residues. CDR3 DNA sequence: TGTGCCTGTGACACCGTACTGGGGGATACGCGGGCCCGGGACACCCGACAGATGTTTTTC. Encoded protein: CACDTVLGDTRARDTRQMFF.

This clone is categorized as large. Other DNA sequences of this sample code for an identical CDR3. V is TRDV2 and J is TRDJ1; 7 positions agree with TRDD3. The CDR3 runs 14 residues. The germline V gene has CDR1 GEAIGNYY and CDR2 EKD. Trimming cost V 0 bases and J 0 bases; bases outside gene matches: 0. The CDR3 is CACDTGGYTDKLIF. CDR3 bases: TGTGCCTGTGACACCGGGGGATACACCGATAAACTCATCTTT.

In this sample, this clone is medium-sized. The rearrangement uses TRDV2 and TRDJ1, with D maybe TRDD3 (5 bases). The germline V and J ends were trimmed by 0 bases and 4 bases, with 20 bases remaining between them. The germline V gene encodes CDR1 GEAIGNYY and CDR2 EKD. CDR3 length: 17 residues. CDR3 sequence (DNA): TGTGCCTGTGACACCGGGGGGCCATTTAAGCCAGTCGATAAACTCATCTTT. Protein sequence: CACDTGGPFKPVDKLIF.

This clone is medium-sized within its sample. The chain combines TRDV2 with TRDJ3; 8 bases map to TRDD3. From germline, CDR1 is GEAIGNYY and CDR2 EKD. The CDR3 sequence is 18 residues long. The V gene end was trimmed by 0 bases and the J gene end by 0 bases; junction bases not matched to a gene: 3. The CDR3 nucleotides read TGTGCCTGTGACACCTGGGATACGAGCTCCTGGGACACCCGACAGATGTTTTTC. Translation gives CACDTWDTSSWDTRQMFF.

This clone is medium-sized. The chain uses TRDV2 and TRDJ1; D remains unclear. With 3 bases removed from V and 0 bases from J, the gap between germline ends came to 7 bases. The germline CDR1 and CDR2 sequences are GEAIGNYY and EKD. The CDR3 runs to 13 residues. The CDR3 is CACDALYTDKLIF. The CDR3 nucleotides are TGTGCCTGTGACGCTCTGTACACCGATAAACTCATCTTT.